This T cell receptor beta chain was captured in a study of identifying expanded T cells in peripheral blood. This clone has only one observation. Its matching antigen is unknown. The protocol was immunoSEQ multiplex PCR, while the TCRdb copy is restricted to in-frame clones and leaves out a portion. The data show 81,000 or so clones, 84% seen once. No infections or other immune events were documented during collection. V gave up 5 bases and J gave up 1 base, with 7 bases separating them. The CDR3 spans 13 residues. The V gene's germline CDR1 is MDHEN and CDR2 SYDVKM. Overall study results and limits: Variance in clone template counts between approximately two-week samples significantly increased with total template count across all healthy donors.

The chain is built from TRBV28 and TRBJ2-3, with D perhaps matching TRBD1 (5 bases). The receptor's source is a person aged 18 to 69 in good health. What was sequenced was blood. This CDR3 reads CASSKGGTDTQYF. CDR3 nucleotides: TGTGCCAGCAGTAAAGGGGGCACAGATACGCAGTATTTT.